The rows below give T cell receptor beta chains drawn from one sample of a study of cytotoxic CD8 clonotypes in ibrutinib-treated CLL. TCRdb keeps only in-frame clones here, not all; method: immunoSEQ multiplex PCR. Of approximately 84,000 clones listed, 70% to 90% are singletons. The sequencing here drew on PBMCs, taken before ibrutinib treatment. The receptors were gathered from a human donor with chronic lymphocytic leukemia. Each CDR3 is given without its conserved first and last residue.

v_gene | CDR3aa
TRBV2 | ASSDPNSYEQY
TRBV5-1 | ASSRALKGYGYT
TRBV6-5 | ASSYTGLADTQY
TRBV29-1 | SVQTGAGVRTEAF
TRBV28 | ASSLGTGPGYGYT
TRBV27 | ASSFQGRGNTEAF
TRBV27 | ASSSRGAGVTGELF
TRBV19 | ASTTREGAPTEAF
TRBV30 | AWVDRDYGYT
TRBV5-1 | ASSFMGETQY
TRBV7-9 | ASSGDSQANYGYT
TRBV5-4 | ASTQRRGNEQF
TRBV6-1 | ASRTRGTGRTEAF
TRBV5-1 | ASSLEGQGGQPQH
TRBV4-2 | ASSQDHEAHEQF
TRBV5-4 | ASSLAGSDSYEQY